One and the same sample provided the 32 T cell receptor beta chains below, sequenced in a study of T cells in Graves' hyperthyroidism and ophthalmopathy. RNA transcripts served as the template for amplifying TCR beta CDR3 regions. Using the HTBI primer set, a first-round RT-PCR was run on the TCR CDR3. TCRdb redid the calling of the multiplex PCR reads with MiXCR, one entry per CDR3 protein. The sample includes about 640,000 distinct CDR3 sequences, roughly 15% seen only once; the top ten take 12%. The material sequenced was blood. Receptors originate from a woman aged 45-59 years with Graves' ophthalmopathy.

This clonotype was recorded a few times. The chain uses TRBV24-1 and TRBJ2-2, with 8 bases lining up with TRBD1. The CDR3 spans 16 residues. Per the germline V gene, CDR1 is KGHDR and CDR2 is SFDVKD. Trimming removed 5 bases from V and 1 base from J; junction bases left unmatched: 5. CDR3 nucleotide sequence: TGTGCCACCAGTGGTAGGACAGGGAAGAACACCGGGGAGCTGTTTTTT. It encodes CATSGRTGKNTGELFF.

This clonotype showed up just a few times. The genes are TRBV5-1 and TRBJ2-3; 8 bases are a match to TRBD2. V shed 0 bases and J 3 bases; nucleotides not matched to a gene: 6. Germline values: CDR1 SGHRS, CDR2 YFSETQ. The CDR3 covers 16 residues. CDR3 DNA sequence: TGCGCCAGCAGCTTGGGTGCTAGCGGGCTGACAGATACGCAGTATTTT. Protein product: CASSLGASGLTDTQYF. Together with reference TRBV5-1 and TRBJ2-3, the CDR3 gives the full variable domain: KAGVTQTPRYLIKTRGQQVTLSCSPISGHRSVSWYQQTPGQGLQFLFEYFSETQRNKGNFPGRFSGRQFSNSRSEMNVSTLELGDSALYLCASSLGASGLTDTQYFGPGTRLTVL.

This clonotype was observed at least ten times. This sequence joins TRBV12-3 or TRBV12-4 and TRBJ1-1; the match to TRBD1 covers 8 bases. The CDR3 is made up of 15 amino acids. Trimming cost V 2 bases and J 5 bases; bases outside gene matches: 7. CDR3 nucleotide sequence: TGTGCCAGCAGTTTATCAAGACAGGGGCGAACTGAAGCTTTCTTT. This sequence encodes CASSLSRQGRTEAFF.

In this sample, this clonotype turned up many times. This sequence joins TRBV7-2 and TRBJ2-3, with TRBD1 matching over 9 bases. This CDR3 has 15 amino acids. Germline lookup yields CDR1 SGHTA and CDR2 FQGNSA. The V gene end was trimmed by 5 bases and the J gene end by 2 bases; junction bases not matched to a gene: 5. CDR3 in amino acids: CASSHRDRDTDTQYF. The CDR3 bases are TGTGCCAGCAGCCACAGGGACAGGGACACAGATACGCAGTATTTT.

This clonotype was counted many times. This sequence joins TRBV11-2 and TRBJ1-5; 7 bases are a match to TRBD1. V shed 5 bases, J shed 4 bases, and the junction held 8 bases outside the gene matches. In germline, CDR1 is SGHAT, CDR2 FQNNGV. The CDR3 is made up of 15 amino acids. This CDR3 is CASSPLGQVNQPQHF. For the CDR3, the DNA is TGTGCCAGCAGCCCCCTTGGACAGGTGAATCAGCCCCAGCATTTT. Using reference TRBV11-2 and TRBJ1-5 for the parts outside the CDR3, the full variable domain is EAGVAQSPRYKIIEKRQSVAFWCNPISGHATLYWYQQILGQGPKLLIQFQNNGVVDDSQLPKDRFSAERLKGVDSTLKIQPAKLEDSAVYLCASSPLGQVNQPQHFGDGTRLSIL.

This clonotype showed up many times. The gene calls are TRBV10-3 and TRBJ2-5; 12 nucleotides match TRBD2. The germline V gene encodes CDR1 ENHRY and CDR2 SYGVKD. This CDR3 is 15 amino acids long. J gave up 3 bases and V 11 bases, and 10 bases lay outside the gene matches. This chain's CDR3 is CASRRLAGEEETQYF. The CDR3 DNA reads TGTGCCTCCCGTCGACTAGCGGGAGAGGAAGAGACCCAGTACTTC.

The sample holds many counts of this clonotype. The chain recombines TRBV7-9 with TRBJ2-1; 9 nucleotides match TRBD2. The trim removed 5 bases at V and 8 bases at J, leaving 10 bases unmatched. Germline CDR1 is SEHNR and CDR2 is FQNEAQ (reference sequence). This CDR3 is built from 15 residues. CDR3 protein: CASSQRGTSSHEQFF. CDR3 bases: TGTGCCAGCAGCCAACGAGGGACTAGCAGTCATGAGCAGTTCTTC.

About this clonotype itself: It may be a read error: a sequence one base away is much more abundant. The J gene is TRBJ2-2, the V gene TRBV6-2 or TRBV6-3; D tentatively fits TRBD1 or TRBD2 (5 bases each). There are 17 residues in the CDR3. V was cut by 2 bases and J by 6 bases, with 19 bases left in between. Germline CDR1 is MNHEY and CDR2 is SVGEGT. CDR3 region: CASSYDEGRTRAGELFF. In DNA, the CDR3 is TGTGCCAGCAGTTACGACGAGGGACGGACGAGAGCCGGGGAGCTGTTTTTT.

This clonotype was recorded many times. The chain employs TRBV11-2 and TRBJ2-2, with 10 bases matching TRBD2. Per the germline V gene, CDR1 is SGHAT and CDR2 is FQNNGV. Trimming at V came to 4 bases and at J to 3 bases, leaving 5 bases not matched to a gene. This CDR3 comprises 16 residues. The CDR3 is CASSSIAGGHTGELFF. CDR3 sequence (DNA): TGTGCCAGCAGCTCCATAGCGGGAGGCCACACCGGGGAGCTGTTTTTT.

Concerning this clonotype: A much larger clone differs by one base, so this may be a read error. The chain recombines TRBV18 with TRBJ2-3; D not certain. The CDR3 is 15 amino acids. Germline-derived CDR1 and CDR2 are KGHSH and LQKENI. The CDR3: CAGSGSRFSTDTQYF. The CDR3 bases are TGTGCCGGCTCAGGTAGCCGGTTCTCCACAGATACGCAGTATTTT. Combining the CDR3 with reference TRBV18 and TRBJ2-3 gives the whole variable domain NAGVMQNPRHLVRRRGQEARLRCSPMKGHSHVYWYRQLPEEGLKFMVYLQKENIIDESGMPKERFSAEFPKEGPSILRIQQVVRGDSAAYFCAGSGSRFSTDTQYFGPGTRLTVL.

Here the CDR3 DNA reads TGTGCCAGCAGCTTTATAGTTGGCGGGGAGCTGTTTTTT. Translation gives CASSFIVGGELFF. The rearrangement uses TRBV13 and TRBJ2-2; the D is unclear. The CDR3 extends over 13 amino acids. Germline V gives CDR1 PRHDT, CDR2 FYEKMQ (reference sequence). Trimming took 3 bases from V and 7 from J, leaving 9 bases between them.

With regard to this clonotype: One junction end does not reproduce the germline sequence, and a read error may be involved. For the CDR3, the DNA is TGTGCCAGTATCATATCCTCCTTAAACTATGGCCACACCTTC. Translated, it gives CASIISSLNYGHTF. V gene TRBV19 combines with J gene TRBJ1-2, with D unclear. CDR1 LNHDA and CDR2 SQIVND come from the germline V gene (reference sequence). CDR3 length equals 14 residues. Together with reference TRBV19 and TRBJ1-2, the CDR3 gives the full variable domain: DGGITQSPKYLFRKEGQNVTLSCEQNLNHDAMYWYRQDPGQGLRLIYYSQIVNDFQKGDIAEGYSVSREKKESFPLTVTSAQKNPTAFYLCASIISSLNYGHTFGSGTRLTVV.

This clonotype has only a few counts. The chain uses TRBV10-3 and TRBJ1-5; tentative D call: TRBD1 (6 bases). The germline gives CDR1 ENHRY, CDR2 SYGVKD. The CDR3 runs 16 residues. The V end was cut by 1 base, the J end by 0 bases, with 10 bases between. The CDR3 DNA sequence: TGTGCCATCAGTGAGTGGGGGCAGGGTAGCAATCAGCCCCAGCATTTT. Amino acid sequence: CAISEWGQGSNQPQHF.

The chain recombines TRBV6-1 with TRBJ2-2; D is tentatively TRBD1 or TRBD2 (5 bases each). Germline V CDR1 and CDR2: MNHNS, SASEGT. Deletions cut 5 bases from V and 2 bases from J, with 15 bases between. This CDR3 spans 16 amino acids. CDR3 in amino acids: CASSRDPGPNTGELFF. CDR3 DNA: TGTGCCAGCAGTAGGGACCCCGGCCCCAACACCGGGGAGCTGTTTTTT.

This clonotype was seen ten or more times. The CDR3 DNA reads as TGTGCCAGCAGCCCTCAGGGACAGGCTGGCTATGGCTACACCTTC. Residues: CASSPQGQAGYGYTF. The chain links TRBV7-6 to TRBJ1-2; TRBD1 aligns across 8 bases. The germline CDR1 and CDR2 sequences are SGHVS and FNYEAQ. Germline trimming cut 5 bases from V and 4 bases from J; bases unmatched to any gene: 9. This CDR3 contains 15 residues.

This clonotype occurred many times. The V call is TRBV18, the J call TRBJ2-2, with a weak D call TRBD2 (5 bases). V lost 3 bases and J 4 bases, leaving 15 bases between the germline ends. CDR1 is KGHSH, CDR2 LQKENI, per germline. This CDR3 is built from 16 residues. The CDR3 bases are TGTGCCAGCTCACCGGGTGGGAGTCGAGTCACCGGGGAGCTGTTTTTT. Translated: CASSPGGSRVTGELFF.

The chain joins TRBV29-1 to TRBJ1-2, with D perhaps matching TRBD1 (5 bases). The V end lost 0 bases, the J end lost 6 bases, and 11 bases lay between the germline ends. The germline CDR1 and CDR2 sequences are SQVTM and ANQGSEA. This CDR3 is 13 amino acids long. Written as DNA, the CDR3 is TGCAGCGTTGAAGATCGCAGGGTACATGGCTACACCTTC. The encoded protein is CSVEDRRVHGYTF.

This clonotype has only a few counts. The gene calls are TRBV29-1 and TRBJ2-1; 7 bases are a match to TRBD2. The CDR3 runs to 14 residues. The V and J ends lost 3 bases and 5 bases, in that order; junction bases with no gene match: 7. From germline, CDR1 is SQVTM and CDR2 ANQGSEA. CDR3 nucleotide sequence: TGCAGCGTTGAGGCGGGAGTTATAAACAATGAGCAGTTCTTC. It is translated as CSVEAGVINNEQFF.

This clonotype was detected ten times or more. J is TRBJ1-2 and V is TRBV27; D perhaps matches TRBD1 (6 bases). The CDR3 loop spans 14 amino acids. Trimming cost V 5 bases and J 2 bases, with 12 bases left between them. Germline V gives CDR1 MNHEY, CDR2 SMNVEV (reference sequence). CDR3 protein: CASSPGQRNYGYTF. The CDR3 region has the DNA TGTGCCAGCAGTCCCGGACAGAGAAACTATGGCTACACCTTC.

This clonotype was counted at least ten times. CDR3 DNA: TGTGCCACCAGCAGAGATTGGACGAAGCGAGAAAACACCGGGGAGCTGTTTTTT. This gives the protein CATSRDWTKRENTGELFF. The chain uses TRBV15 and TRBJ2-2; D is unresolved. The CDR3 extends over 18 amino acids. The ends were cut back, 0 bases at V and 2 bases at J, with 16 bases in the middle. The V gene's germline CDR1 is LNHNV and CDR2 YYDKDF (reference sequence).

V usage is TRBV14 and J usage is TRBJ2-5; unclear D gene. The CDR3 length is 13 residues. CDR1 is SGHDN and CDR2 is FVKESK in the germline V gene. The V and J ends lost 1 base and 7 bases respectively, with 10 bases between them. The DNA of the CDR3 is TGTGCCAGCAGCCAAGTACATATAGGGACCCAGTACTTC. It is translated as CASSQVHIGTQYF. Full variable domain (outside the CDR3, taken from reference TRBV14 and TRBJ2-5): EAGVTQFPSHSVIEKGQTVTLRCDPISGHDNLYWYRRVMGKEIKFLLHFVKESKQDESGMPNNRFLAERTGGTYSTLKVQPAELEDSGVYFCASSQVHIGTQYFGPGTRLLVL.

This clonotype was seen ten or more times. The V and J genes are TRBV6-2 or TRBV6-3 and TRBJ1-2; 7 bases line up with TRBD1. The CDR3 runs 15 residues. The ends lost 0 bases at V and 2 bases at J; junction bases unmatched: 3. Germline CDR1 is MNHEY and CDR2 is SVGEGT. The CDR3 here is CASSYSYRGNYGYTF. In DNA, the CDR3 is TGTGCCAGCAGTTACTCGTACAGGGGCAACTATGGCTACACCTTC.

On this clonotype itself: A junction end diverges from the germline sequence, so it may reflect a read error. The genes are TRBV29-1 and TRBJ2-1, with 7 bases lining up with TRBD1. The CDR3 is 15 residues long. Germline loops: CDR1 SQVTM, CDR2 ANQGSEA. CDR3 loop: CSVQDWDSGGDGQFF. In DNA, the CDR3 is TGCAGCGTTCAAGATTGGGACAGCGGAGGCGATGGGCAGTTCTTC.

This clonotype appeared many times. This chain joins TRBV28 and TRBJ1-4; D is possibly TRBD1 (5 bases). Trimming took 6 bases from V and 3 from J, leaving 8 bases between them. This CDR3 spans 13 amino acids. Germline V lookup: CDR1 MDHEN, CDR2 SYDVKM. The CDR3 is CASREGPNEKLFF. Here the CDR3 DNA reads TGTGCCAGCAGGGAGGGGCCTAATGAAAAACTGTTTTTT.

This clonotype was observed a handful of times. This rearrangement joins TRBV5-6 to TRBJ1-5, with TRBD1 identical over 7 bases. The CDR3 has 15 residues. Germline trimming cut 4 bases from V and 4 bases from J; bases unmatched to any gene: 8. Germline V lookup: CDR1 SGHDT, CDR2 YYEEEE. The CDR3 loop is CASSASGTENQPQHF. CDR3 DNA sequence: TGTGCCAGCAGCGCCAGTGGGACAGAGAATCAGCCCCAGCATTTT.

In its sample, this clonotype was seen a few times. This chain links TRBV29-1 with TRBJ2-3; the D gene could be TRBD1 or TRBD2 (6 bases each). Germline V gives CDR1 SQVTM, CDR2 ANQGSEA. Trimming took 7 bases from V and 6 from J, leaving 20 bases between them. This CDR3 spans 14 amino acids. The chain's CDR3 is CSGQQGGIRDTQYF. The CDR3 DNA reads TGCAGCGGGCAACAAGGGGGGATCAGGGATACGCAGTATTTT.

This clonotype has only a few counts. The CDR3 here is CASSLRTSGRAYDTQYF. DNA for the CDR3: TGTGCCAGCAGTCTGCGGACTAGCGGGAGGGCCTATGATACGCAGTATTTT. This chain joins TRBV25-1 and TRBJ2-3; 15 positions match TRBD2. Unmatched junction bases numbered 9, after V lost 5 bases and J lost 6 bases. This CDR3 is 17 amino acids long. The germline V gene has CDR1 MGHDK and CDR2 SYGVNS.

V usage is TRBV20-1 and J usage is TRBJ2-1, with 7 bases that match TRBD2. Germline V gene sequence: CDR1 DFQATT, CDR2 SNEGSKA (reference sequence). V was clipped by 0 bases and J by 4 bases; unmatched bases: 12. The CDR3 runs 17 residues. CDR3 residues: CSAREGSGSLKYNEQFF. The CDR3 DNA sequence: TGCAGTGCTAGAGAAGGTAGCGGGTCCTTAAAATACAATGAGCAGTTCTTC.

This clonotype has at least ten counts. The chain employs TRBV28 and TRBJ1-1, with TRBD1 matching over 9 bases. V trimming: 5 bases; J trimming: 4 bases; junction bases outside the gene matches: 8. The germline V gene encodes CDR1 MDHEN and CDR2 SYDVKM. There are 15 residues in the CDR3. The CDR3 bases are TGTGCCAGCAGTACAGGGGGCTTTGGTGCCACTGAAGCTTTCTTT. Translation gives CASSTGGFGATEAFF.

This clonotype has ten or more counts. V usage is TRBV10-3 and J usage is TRBJ2-2; a possible D gene is TRBD1 (6 bases). Germline V CDR1 and CDR2: ENHRY, SYGVKD. The V end lost 5 bases, the J end lost 5 bases, and 6 bases lay between the germline ends. The CDR3 is 12 residues long. CDR3 sequence reads: CAISQGTGELFF. The CDR3 DNA sequence: TGTGCCATCAGTCAGGGGACCGGGGAGCTGTTTTTT.

This clonotype was seen ten or more times. The V call is TRBV7-9, the J call TRBJ1-1; tentatively, D is TRBD1 (6 bases). CDR3 length: 22 amino acids. The V gene's germline CDR1 is SEHNR and CDR2 FQNEAQ (reference sequence). Deletions cut 3 bases from V and 2 bases from J, with 34 bases between. The CDR3 nucleotides read TGTGCCAGCAGCTTCGAAAATCATAGACCTACAGGGCGCAAGAGTGGCAACACTGAAGCTTTCTTT. Protein sequence: CASSFENHRPTGRKSGNTEAFF.

This clonotype was recorded at least ten times. Written as DNA, the CDR3 is TGTGCCAGCAGTCTCGGGACTAGCGCTACAAGAGTGCAGTTCTTC. Translated: CASSLGTSATRVQFF. The V and J genes are TRBV27 and TRBJ2-1, with 10 bases aligning to TRBD2. The J segment lost 12 bases and the V segment lost 5 bases, leaving 13 bases of the junction unmatched. From germline, CDR1 is MNHEY and CDR2 SMNVEV (reference sequence). The CDR3 runs to 15 residues.